Listed below are T cell receptor beta chains from one sample, sequenced in a study of control samples from healthy donors and cancer patients. Assay used: immunoSEQ multiplex PCR; TCRdb lists only in-frame clones, some missing. Of 100,000 or so clones listed, approximately 90% are singletons. The sample consisted of blood. Receptor source: a man aged 25 to 40 in good health. CDR3s include the opening cysteine and the closing phenylalanine or tryptophan. D genes are given only for firm matches. Not all rows give a size; the values are once, few, many and, for expanded clones, a class.

j_call: TRBJ2-3
v_call: TRBV24-1
clone_size: -
d_call: TRBD1
cdr3_aa: CATSDWRTGERDSDTQYF
cdr3_nt: TGTGCCACCAGTGATTGGAGGACAGGGGAAAGAGACTCAGATACGCAGTATTTT

j_call: TRBJ1-5
v_call: TRBV18
clone_size: -
d_call: TRBD1
cdr3_aa: CASSPLGTGEQPQHF
cdr3_nt: TGTGCCAGCTCACCACTGGGGACAGGGGAACAGCCCCAGCATTTT

j_call: TRBJ1-5
v_call: TRBV6-5
clone_size: -
d_call: TRBD1
cdr3_aa: CASREKGGGGQPQHF
cdr3_nt: TGTGCCAGCAGAGAGAAGGGAGGGGGCGGTCAGCCCCAGCATTTT

j_call: TRBJ1-2
v_call: TRBV3-1/TRBV3-2
clone_size: -
d_call: TRBD1
cdr3_aa: CASSRDRVNYGYTF
cdr3_nt: TGTGCCAGCAGCCGAGACAGGGTAAACTATGGCTACACCTTC

j_call: TRBJ2-7
v_call: TRBV27
clone_size: -
d_call: -
cdr3_aa: CASRDYQGYEQYF
cdr3_nt: TGTGCCAGCAGAGATTATCAGGGGTACGAGCAGTACTTC

j_call: TRBJ1-4
v_call: TRBV6-1
clone_size: once
d_call: -
cdr3_aa: CASSETGEANEKLFF
cdr3_nt: TGTGCCAGCAGTGAAACAGGAGAGGCTAATGAAAAACTGTTTTTT

j_call: TRBJ2-3
v_call: TRBV5-1
clone_size: -
d_call: -
cdr3_aa: CASSLAMTPRDLTDTQYF
cdr3_nt: TGCGCCAGCAGCTTGGCCATGACCCCCCGGGACCTCACAGATACGCAGTATTTT

j_call: TRBJ1-2
v_call: TRBV24-1
clone_size: -
d_call: -
cdr3_aa: CATSRTENYGYTF
cdr3_nt: TGTGCCACCTCTAGGACAGAGAACTATGGCTACACCTTC

j_call: TRBJ1-5
v_call: TRBV28
clone_size: -
d_call: -
cdr3_aa: CASSLESYQPQHF
cdr3_nt: TGTGCCAGCAGTTTAGAGAGCTATCAGCCCCAGCATTTT

j_call: TRBJ1-5
v_call: TRBV5-6
clone_size: -
d_call: -
cdr3_aa: CASSLLTTGNQPQHF
cdr3_nt: TGTGCCAGCAGCTTGCTGACGACGGGCAATCAGCCCCAGCATTTT

j_call: TRBJ1-1
v_call: TRBV28
clone_size: -
d_call: TRBD1
cdr3_aa: CASSRVGQGFFF
cdr3_nt: TGTGCCAGCAGTAGAGTCGGACAGGGATTTTTCTTT

j_call: TRBJ1-4
v_call: TRBV24-1
clone_size: -
d_call: TRBD1
cdr3_aa: CATSDPTGPSEKLFF
cdr3_nt: TGTGCCACCAGTGACCCGACAGGGCCTAGTGAAAAACTGTTTTTT

j_call: TRBJ1-3
v_call: TRBV9
clone_size: -
d_call: -
cdr3_aa: CASSVAPVPGTIYF
cdr3_nt: TGTGCCAGCAGCGTAGCCCCTGTTCCGGGCACCATATATTTT

j_call: TRBJ1-1
v_call: TRBV3-1/TRBV3-2
clone_size: -
d_call: TRBD1
cdr3_aa: CASSRDRVTEAFF
cdr3_nt: TGTGCCAGCAGCCGGGACAGGGTCACTGAAGCTTTCTTT

j_call: TRBJ2-5
v_call: TRBV25-1
clone_size: once
d_call: -
cdr3_aa: CASSDPSGPLQETQYF
cdr3_nt: TGTGCCAGCAGTGATCCCTCCGGGCCCCTACAAGAGACCCAGTACTTC

j_call: TRBJ2-1
v_call: TRBV27
clone_size: -
d_call: -
cdr3_aa: CASSRLNPIGNEQFF
cdr3_nt: TGTGCCAGCAGCCGCTTAAACCCGATCGGCAATGAGCAGTTCTTC

j_call: TRBJ2-3
v_call: TRBV2
clone_size: -
d_call: -
cdr3_aa: CASLLGVHTDTQYF
cdr3_nt: TGTGCCAGCCTCTTAGGGGTCCACACAGATACGCAGTATTTT

j_call: TRBJ1-2
v_call: TRBV19
clone_size: -
d_call: TRBD1
cdr3_aa: CASSIDHSTGGYYGYTF
cdr3_nt: TGTGCCAGTAGTATAGATCATTCGACAGGGGGATACTATGGCTACACCTTC

j_call: TRBJ1-3
v_call: TRBV7-9
clone_size: -
d_call: -
cdr3_aa: CATRGASSGNTIYF
cdr3_nt: TGTGCCACCCGGGGGGCTAGCTCTGGAAACACCATATATTTT

j_call: TRBJ1-1
v_call: TRBV18
clone_size: -
d_call: -
cdr3_aa: CASSPRNTEAFF
cdr3_nt: TGTGCCAGTTCACCTAGGAACACTGAAGCTTTCTTT

j_call: TRBJ2-3
v_call: TRBV11-2
clone_size: -
d_call: -
cdr3_aa: CASRVASTDTQYF
cdr3_nt: TGTGCCAGCAGGGTGGCTAGCACAGATACGCAGTATTTT

j_call: TRBJ2-1
v_call: TRBV6-2/TRBV6-3
clone_size: -
d_call: TRBD2
cdr3_aa: CASSLVGGSYNEQFF
cdr3_nt: TGTGCCAGCAGTTTAGTGGGAGGGTCCTACAATGAGCAGTTCTTC

j_call: TRBJ2-5
v_call: TRBV4-1
clone_size: once
d_call: -
cdr3_aa: CASSQEFEETQYF
cdr3_nt: TGCGCCAGCAGCCAAGAATTCGAAGAGACCCAGTACTTC

j_call: TRBJ2-3
v_call: TRBV7-2
clone_size: -
d_call: -
cdr3_aa: CASRTLGPIDTQYF
cdr3_nt: TGTGCCAGCAGGACACTGGGCCCAATAGATACGCAGTATTTT

j_call: TRBJ2-3
v_call: TRBV5-1
clone_size: -
d_call: TRBD2
cdr3_aa: CASSPRGGSTDTQYF
cdr3_nt: TGCGCCAGCAGTCCTCGGGGGGGCAGCACAGATACGCAGTATTTT

j_call: TRBJ1-1
v_call: TRBV2
clone_size: once
d_call: -
cdr3_aa: CASSEALPFAEAFF
cdr3_nt: TGTGCCAGCAGTGAAGCGCTTCCGTTCGCTGAAGCTTTCTTT

j_call: TRBJ1-1
v_call: TRBV5-1
clone_size: -
d_call: -
cdr3_aa: CASSSTQGTGKAFF
cdr3_nt: TGCGCCAGCAGTTCCACCCAGGGTACGGGGAAAGCTTTCTTT

j_call: TRBJ2-1
v_call: TRBV7-7
clone_size: -
d_call: -
cdr3_aa: CASSLRMQGAYNEQFF
cdr3_nt: TGTGCCAGCAGCCTCCGGATGCAGGGCGCCTACAATGAGCAGTTCTTC

j_call: TRBJ2-2
v_call: TRBV6-5
clone_size: -
d_call: TRBD2
cdr3_aa: CASSYILATGELFF
cdr3_nt: TGTGCCAGCAGTTACATACTAGCGACCGGGGAGCTGTTTTTT

j_call: TRBJ2-3
v_call: TRBV9
clone_size: -
d_call: -
cdr3_aa: CASSVAPTDTQYF
cdr3_nt: TGTGCCAGCAGCGTAGCCCCTACAGATACGCAGTATTTT

j_call: TRBJ2-1
v_call: TRBV5-5
clone_size: -
d_call: TRBD2
cdr3_aa: CASSPRDTSGIGSYNEQFF
cdr3_nt: TGTGCCAGCAGCCCGCGCGATACTAGCGGGATTGGTTCCTACAATGAGCAGTTCTTC

j_call: TRBJ2-5
v_call: TRBV6-6
clone_size: -
d_call: -
cdr3_aa: CASSYTRVGRETQYF
cdr3_nt: TGTGCCAGCAGTTACACCCGAGTGGGGCGGGAGACCCAGTACTTC

j_call: TRBJ2-7
v_call: TRBV12-2
clone_size: -
d_call: -
cdr3_aa: CASRPKIGQGANRPYEQYF
cdr3_nt: TGTGCAAGTCGCCCGAAAATAGGACAGGGGGCGAATCGTCCCTACGAGCAGTACTTC

j_call: TRBJ1-5
v_call: TRBV19
clone_size: -
d_call: -
cdr3_aa: CASTVVSGNPIGNQPQHF
cdr3_nt: TGTGCCAGTACCGTGGTTTCAGGGAACCCGATTGGCAATCAGCCCCAGCATTTT